The 18 T cell receptor beta chains below come from one sample, sequenced in a study of T cell responses to AZD1222 COVID-19 vaccine. Only in-frame clones appear in the TCRdb table, and some are missing; sequencing was by immunoSEQ multiplex PCR. This table has about 140,000 clones, roughly 89% appearing once. Sample: peripheral blood, taken on day 0 of AZD1222 vaccination. The source of these receptors is an adult in good health.

This clone is a singleton in its sample. The genes are TRBV19 and TRBJ2-5; D is perhaps TRBD1 (6 bases). Germline V CDR1 and CDR2: LNHDA, SQIVND (reference sequence). The CDR3 is 18 residues long. Trimming left V 5 bases short and J 5 bases short, with 27 bases between. The CDR3 bases are TGTGCCAGTAGTCTCTTCCCCCAAAAGGGCAGGGGATTTGAGACCCAGTACTTC. This gives the protein CASSLFPQKGRGFETQYF.

The V and J genes are TRBV28 and TRBJ1-6; no clear D gene. The CDR3 has 12 residues. Trimming stripped 8 bases from V and 10 bases from J, with 12 bases between. CDR1 is MDHEN, CDR2 SYDVKM, per germline. The CDR3 sequence: CASAGGYSPLHF. In DNA, the CDR3 is TGTGCCAGCGCTGGCGGGTACTCACCCCTCCACTTT.

This chain links TRBV5-5 with TRBJ2-1; 7 bases align to TRBD2. Germline CDR1 is SGHKS and CDR2 is YYEKEE (reference sequence). CDR3 size: 15 residues. Germline trimming cut 4 bases from V and 2 bases from J; bases unmatched to any gene: 6. The CDR3, as DNA: TGTGCCAGCAGCACGAGCGGGGACCCCTACAATGAGCAGTTCTTC. It codes for CASSTSGDPYNEQFF.

The chain couples TRBV19 to TRBJ1-5; D gene unclear. This CDR3 is built from 14 residues. Between the trimmed V and J ends, which lost 3 bases and 9 bases, there was a span of 15 bases. The germline V gene encodes CDR1 LNHDA and CDR2 SQIVND (reference sequence). CDR3: CASSIGQRNPPQHF. The CDR3 bases are TGTGCCAGTAGTATTGGGCAGAGGAACCCGCCCCAGCATTTT.

The chain uses TRBV5-1 and TRBJ2-6; 8 positions agree with TRBD2. This CDR3 contains 16 residues. V shed 2 bases, J shed 3 bases, and the junction held 4 bases outside the gene matches. Germline V gene sequence: CDR1 SGHRS, CDR2 YFSETQ. Here the CDR3 reads CASSFAGGSGANVLTF. CDR3 coding DNA: TGCGCCAGCAGCTTCGCGGGAGGTAGTGGGGCCAACGTCCTGACTTTC.

The DNA of the CDR3 is TGTGCCAGCAGCCTGGCCCCTTACAATCAGCCCCAGCATTTT. Translating it yields CASSLAPYNQPQHF. This chain links TRBV5-5 with TRBJ1-5; no clear D. Germline CDR1 reads SGHKS; CDR2 reads YYEKEE (reference sequence). The CDR3 extends over 14 amino acids. V lost 4 bases and J 3 bases, leaving 11 bases between the germline ends.

The chain links TRBV19 to TRBJ1-3; unclear D gene. Looked up from germline, CDR1 is LNHDA and CDR2 is SQIVND (reference sequence). Trimming removed 3 bases at V and 4 bases at J, with 19 bases between. This CDR3 has 17 amino acids. CDR3 residues: CASSISTVPSGGNTIYF. CDR3 in DNA: TGTGCCAGTAGTATCTCGACGGTCCCTTCGGGAGGAAACACCATATATTTT.

The J gene is TRBJ2-7, the V gene TRBV28; the D call may be TRBD1 or TRBD2 (7 bases each). This CDR3 is built from 17 residues. In germline, CDR1 is MDHEN, CDR2 SYDVKM. V lost 5 bases, J lost 0 bases, and 20 bases lay in between. The CDR3 nucleotides are TGTGCCAGCAGTGTTGGAGGGAGGGGGCGAAGCTCCTACGAGCAGTACTTC. Translated: CASSVGGRGRSSYEQYF.

The V gene is TRBV11-1, the J gene TRBJ1-3; 8 nucleotides line up with TRBD1. CDR1 is SGHAT and CDR2 is FQDESV in the germline V gene (reference sequence). Unmatched junction bases numbered 6, after V lost 2 bases and J lost 3 bases. The CDR3 spans 16 residues. The CDR3: CASSLSDREDGNTIYF. The CDR3, as DNA: TGTGCCAGCAGCTTATCGGACAGGGAGGATGGAAACACCATATATTTT. Combining the CDR3 with reference TRBV11-1 and TRBJ1-3 gives the whole variable domain EAEVAQSPRYKITEKSQAVAFWCDPISGHATLYWYRQILGQGPELLVQFQDESVVDDSQLPKDRFSAERLKGVDSTLKIQPAELGDSAMYLCASSLSDREDGNTIYFGEGSWLTVV.

This rearrangement joins TRBV3-1 (or the pseudogene TRBV3-2) to TRBJ2-1; D is unresolved. Germline loops: CDR1 LGHDT, CDR2 YNNKEL (reference sequence). CDR3 length: 13 amino acids. Trimming pared 5 bases from V and 3 bases from J, leaving 8 bases between. CDR3 nucleotide sequence: TGTGCCAGCAGCTCTCAACACTACAATGAGCAGTTCTTC. Its protein product is CASSSQHYNEQFF.

The gene calls are TRBV19 and TRBJ1-5; the D gene is possibly TRBD1 (5 bases). V lost 4 bases and J 0 bases, leaving 13 bases between the germline ends. The CDR3 contains 16 residues. Germline V gene lookup returns CDR1 LNHDA and CDR2 SQIVND (reference sequence). The CDR3 DNA follows: TGTGCCAGTAGTACGAACCGCGGGGGTAGCAATCAGCCCCAGCATTTT. Its protein is CASSTNRGGSNQPQHF. The full variable domain, with the rest looked up from reference TRBV19 and TRBJ1-5, is DGGITQSPKYLFRKEGQNVTLSCEQNLNHDAMYWYRQDPGQGLRLIYYSQIVNDFQKGDIAEGYSVSREKKESFPLTVTSAQKNPTAFYLCASSTNRGGSNQPQHFGDGTRLSIL.

This clone was observed once. The gene calls are TRBV2 and TRBJ1-1, with D uncertain. Looked up from germline, CDR1 is SNHLY and CDR2 is FYNNEI. The CDR3 has 15 amino acids. The ends were cut back, 1 base at V and 4 bases at J, with 13 bases in the middle. CDR3 nucleotides: TGTGCCAGCAGTGAAGGTAGGAGGGTACTCACTGAAGCTTTCTTT. Translating it yields CASSEGRRVLTEAFF.

This chain connects TRBV6-5 to TRBJ1-1; D not resolved. Germline CDR1 is MNHEY and CDR2 is SVGAGI. This CDR3 has 13 residues. Trimming took 8 bases from V and 2 from J, leaving 12 bases between them. DNA for the CDR3: TGTGCCAGCTTTACCCGGGGTAACACTGAAGCTTTCTTT. Protein: CASFTRGNTEAFF.

The chain is built from TRBV5-1 and TRBJ1-4; perhaps TRBD1 as D (6 bases). The CDR3 totals 15 residues. CDR1 SGHRS and CDR2 YFSETQ come from the germline V gene. Trimming removed 0 bases at V and 7 bases at J, with 13 bases between. CDR3: CASSLEGGLGEKLFF. CDR3 sequence (DNA): TGCGCCAGCAGCTTGGAAGGGGGTCTGGGTGAAAAACTGTTTTTT.

This clone was recorded a few times. The chain employs TRBV18 and TRBJ2-2; unclear D gene. From germline, CDR1 is KGHSH and CDR2 LQKENI. The CDR3 has 13 residues. Trimming stripped 3 bases from V and 6 bases from J, with 8 bases between. The CDR3 protein is CASSPYTSGELFF. For the CDR3, the DNA is TGTGCCAGCTCACCCTATACATCCGGGGAGCTGTTTTTT.

The chain combines TRBV28 with TRBJ2-7; no clear D gene. The CDR3 length is 15 residues. V shed 5 bases and J shed 4 bases, with 18 bases lying between them. Germline V gene data show CDR1 as MDHEN and CDR2 as SYDVKM. The chain's CDR3 is CASSPLVGFSYEQYF. The CDR3 DNA reads as TGTGCCAGCAGTCCTCTAGTCGGGTTCTCGTACGAGCAGTACTTC.

This clone has a single count. The chain combines TRBV5-1 with TRBJ1-1; no firm D call. The V end was cut by 2 bases, the J end by 2 bases, with 10 bases between. This CDR3 is built from 14 residues. The germline V gene has CDR1 SGHRS and CDR2 YFSETQ. CDR3: CASSFTPQNTEAFF. In DNA, the CDR3 is TGCGCCAGCAGCTTTACCCCCCAAAACACTGAAGCTTTCTTT.

The chain joins TRBV30 to TRBJ1-1; 7 positions match TRBD1. The ends lost 3 bases at V and 3 bases at J; junction bases unmatched: 7. CDR3 length: 14 amino acids. Looked up from germline, CDR1 is GTSNPN and CDR2 is SVGIG (reference sequence). In nucleotides, the CDR3 is TGTGCCTGGAGGGGGACGGACAGGCACACTGAAGCTTTCTTT. This codes for CAWRGTDRHTEAFF.